These 19 T cell receptor beta chains were sequenced from one sample in a study of blood T cell repertoires in COVID-19. TCRdb keeps only in-frame clones here, not all; method: immunoSEQ multiplex PCR. The data hold tens of thousands of clones, with 84% observed a single time. Sequences were obtained from peripheral blood. All receptors come from a woman in her fifties or sixties with acute or convalescent COVID-19.

This clone appeared once. The chain combines TRBV13 with TRBJ1-1; D is unresolved. Trimming stripped 5 bases from V and 9 bases from J, with 19 bases between. Germline values: CDR1 PRHDT, CDR2 FYEKMQ (reference sequence). This CDR3 contains 14 residues. CDR3 in amino acids: CASSRDSDGGKAFF. The CDR3 DNA reads as TGTGCCAGCAGCCGAGACTCGGACGGAGGGAAAGCTTTCTTT.

The V call is TRBV6-1, the J call TRBJ1-1, with 7 bases fitting TRBD1. This CDR3 contains 14 residues. V lost 3 bases and J lost 1; bases outside the gene matches: 2. Germline CDR1 MNHNS, CDR2 SASEGT. The CDR3 region is CASSEGTANTEAFF. CDR3 DNA sequence: TGTGCCAGCAGTGAGGGGACAGCGAACACTGAAGCTTTCTTT.

J is TRBJ1-3 and V is TRBV18; 11 nucleotides agree with TRBD1. The ends lost 3 bases at V and 3 bases at J; junction bases unmatched: 7. The CDR3 totals 17 residues. CDR1 is KGHSH, CDR2 LQKENI, per germline. The CDR3 protein is CASSPPRDRGIGNTIYF. In DNA form, the CDR3 reads TGTGCCAGCTCACCTCCCCGGGACAGGGGGATTGGAAACACCATATATTTT.

The chain recombines TRBV5-1 with TRBJ1-1; a possible D gene is TRBD1 (5 bases). With 4 bases removed from V and 4 bases from J, the gap between germline ends came to 17 bases. Germline-derived CDR1 and CDR2 are SGHRS and YFSETQ. The CDR3 has 15 residues. CDR3 in DNA: TGCGCCAGCAGCCCCTCCGTGGGGGGGACCACTGAAGCTTTCTTT. It yields the protein CASSPSVGGTTEAFF.

As regards this clone: Other DNA sequences of this sample code for an identical CDR3. The chain links TRBV11-2 to TRBJ2-1, with TRBD2 identical over 7 bases. The CDR3 is 15 residues long. From germline, CDR1 is SGHAT and CDR2 FQNNGV. V shed 0 bases and J 3 bases; nucleotides not matched to a gene: 2. Here the CDR3 DNA reads TGTGCCAGCAGCTTAGAAGGCGGGGGCTACAATGAGCAGTTCTTC. Translated, it gives CASSLEGGGYNEQFF. Based on the CDR3 plus reference TRBV11-2 and TRBJ2-1, the full variable domain is EAGVAQSPRYKIIEKRQSVAFWCNPISGHATLYWYQQILGQGPKLLIQFQNNGVVDDSQLPKDRFSAERLKGVDSTLKIQPAKLEDSAVYLCASSLEGGGYNEQFFGPGTRLTVL.

The chain links TRBV24-1 to TRBJ2-3, with 9 positions matching TRBD2. The V gene end was trimmed by 2 bases and the J gene end by 1 base; junction bases not matched to a gene: 3. This CDR3 is 16 amino acids long. Looked up from germline, CDR1 is KGHDR and CDR2 is SFDVKD. Written as DNA, the CDR3 is TGTGCCACCAGTGATTCGGTAGCGGGGGGCACAGATACGCAGTATTTT. As protein: CATSDSVAGGTDTQYF.

V is TRBV5-6 and J is TRBJ1-1; D gene uncertain. Germline CDR1 and CDR2: SGHDT and YYEEEE. CDR3 length: 14 amino acids. V was pared by 2 bases and J by 1 base, with 9 bases between. The CDR3 here is CASSFARRNTEAFF. The CDR3 DNA reads TGTGCCAGCAGCTTTGCTAGGAGGAACACTGAAGCTTTCTTT.

This clone was observed a few times. This chain joins TRBV5-6 and TRBJ1-1, with no clear D. This CDR3 has 13 residues. Germline V gene lookup returns CDR1 SGHDT and CDR2 YYEEEE. V was pared by 2 bases and J by 3 bases, with 8 bases between. The CDR3 nucleotides read TGTGCCAGCAGCTTACTACGGGACACTGAAGCTTTCTTT. This sequence encodes CASSLLRDTEAFF.

The chain employs TRBV7-8 and TRBJ2-2; tentatively, D is TRBD1 (5 bases). The CDR3 spans 15 residues. V dropped 5 bases and J dropped 0 bases, with 10 bases sitting between them. Germline V gene sequence: CDR1 SGHVS, CDR2 FQNEAQ. CDR3 DNA sequence: TGTGCCAGCAGCAAGACAGTCACGAACACCGGGGAGCTGTTTTTT. It translates to CASSKTVTNTGELFF.

Only a few counts were recorded for this clone. This chain links TRBV5-8 with TRBJ1-4; 7 bases match TRBD1. The J segment lost 3 bases and the V segment lost 0 bases, leaving 2 bases of the junction unmatched. This CDR3 region has 15 residues. From germline, CDR1 is SGHTS and CDR2 YDEGEE. In DNA, the CDR3 is TGTGCCAGCAGCTTGGGACAGGGTTCTAATGAAAAACTGTTTTTT. It translates to CASSLGQGSNEKLFF.

The chain employs TRBV30 and TRBJ1-1, with a weak D call TRBD1 (5 bases). Per the germline V gene, CDR1 is GTSNPN and CDR2 is SVGIG (reference sequence). The CDR3 covers 13 residues. Deletions cut 1 base from V and 7 bases from J, with 13 bases between. CDR3 DNA sequence: TGTGCCTGGAGTGCCCTCCAGGGTGGTGAAGCTTTCTTT. Amino acid sequence: CAWSALQGGEAFF.

In this sample, this clone turned up a few times. For the CDR3, the DNA is TGTGCCAGCAGCGAGACTAGCATCCATGAGCAGTTCTTC. Protein: CASSETSIHEQFF. The genes are TRBV11-3 and TRBJ2-1; 7 bases agree with TRBD2. J gave up 8 bases and V 5 bases, and 6 bases lay outside the gene matches. This CDR3 spans 13 amino acids. Germline V gene lookup returns CDR1 SGHNT and CDR2 YENEEA.

This chain links TRBV2 with TRBJ2-1; the D gene is possibly TRBD2 (6 bases). Germline V gives CDR1 SNHLY, CDR2 FYNNEI. This CDR3 has 17 amino acids. The V gene lost 0 bases and the J gene lost 0 bases, with 12 bases spanning the gap. CDR3: CASSEALARSSYNEQFF. DNA of the CDR3: TGTGCCAGCAGTGAAGCGCTAGCGCGGAGCTCCTACAATGAGCAGTTCTTC.

The V and J genes are TRBV27 and TRBJ1-4; tentatively, D is TRBD1 (6 bases). The V end lost 3 bases, the J end lost 8 bases, and 16 bases lay between the germline ends. This CDR3 is 15 amino acids long. Germline-derived CDR1 and CDR2 are MNHEY and SMNVEV (reference sequence). CDR3 residues: CASSLTASRGEKLFF. DNA for the CDR3: TGTGCCAGCAGTTTGACAGCGAGCAGGGGAGAAAAACTGTTTTTT. Combining the CDR3 with reference TRBV27 and TRBJ1-4 gives the whole variable domain EAQVTQNPRYLITVTGKKLTVTCSQNMNHEYMSWYRQDPGLGLRQIYYSMNVEVTDKGDVPEGYKVSRKEKRNFPLILESPSPNQTSLYFCASSLTASRGEKLFFGSGTQLSVL.

The CDR3 DNA sequence: TGTGCTAGCGGGACAGCAAACTATGGCTACACCTTC. It yields the protein CASGTANYGYTF. The chain links TRBV12-5 to TRBJ1-2; 7 nucleotides agree with TRBD1. The CDR3 has 12 residues. V gave up 9 bases and J gave up 2 bases; unmatched junction bases: 3. Per germline, CDR1 LGHNT and CDR2 FRNRAP.

The gene calls are TRBV6-5 and TRBJ1-1, with a tentative D call TRBD1 (5 bases). The germline V gene encodes CDR1 MNHEY and CDR2 SVGAGI. The V end lost 7 bases, the J end lost 5 bases, and 17 bases lay between the germline ends. The CDR3 has 14 residues. CDR3: CASKVGQGGTEAFF. The CDR3, as DNA: TGTGCCAGCAAGGTTGGGCAGGGAGGGACTGAAGCTTTCTTT.

The rearrangement links TRBV4-2 to TRBJ2-2; TRBD1 might be the D (6 bases). Germline V gene lookup returns CDR1 LGHNA and CDR2 YNFKEQ. This CDR3 region has 16 residues. Trimming stripped 1 base from V and 0 bases from J, with 9 bases between. This chain's CDR3 is CASSQGPGANTGELFF. The DNA for the CDR3 is TGTGCCAGCAGCCAAGGGCCAGGGGCGAACACCGGGGAGCTGTTTTTT.

The sample holds a few counts of this clone. V gene TRBV19 combines with J gene TRBJ2-3; D is possibly TRBD1 (5 bases). CDR1 and CDR2 from the germline V gene are LNHDA and SQIVND (reference sequence). V lost 4 bases and J lost 14, with 16 bases in between. CDR3 length: 12 amino acids. The CDR3 sequence: CASSNGRLDRYF. The CDR3 coding sequence is TGTGCCAGTAGTAACGGCAGACTCGACAGGTATTTT.

The J gene is TRBJ1-1, the V gene TRBV3-1 (or the pseudogene TRBV3-2), with D unclear. Germline-derived CDR1 and CDR2 are LGHDT and YNNKEL (reference sequence). This CDR3 has 14 amino acids. V lost 0 bases and J lost 2, with 7 bases in between. The DNA for the CDR3 is TGTGCCAGCAGCCAAGATCCGGTTAACACTGAAGCTTTCTTT. Protein sequence: CASSQDPVNTEAFF.